A single sample gave rise to the 3 T cell receptor beta chains below, sequenced in a study of blood T cell repertoires in COVID-19. This table comes from immunoSEQ multiplex PCR, and its TCRdb copy is limited to in-frame clones, with some not included. The table lists roughly 250,000 clones, 88% of them singletons. The sequenced sample was peripheral blood. The receptor source for this set is a woman in her 40s who had recovered from COVID-19.

The chain recombines TRBV6-5 with TRBJ1-1, with a weak D call TRBD1 (6 bases). The CDR3 has 12 residues. Germline lookup yields CDR1 MNHEY and CDR2 SVGAGI. Trimming left V 6 bases short and J 3 bases short, with 8 bases between. The CDR3 sequence: CASRQGYTEAFF. CDR3 in DNA: TGTGCCAGCAGGCAGGGGTACACTGAAGCTTTCTTT.

V is TRBV5-1 and J is TRBJ2-1; tentative D call: TRBD2 (7 bases). The CDR3 runs to 16 residues. Germline CDR1 is SGHRS and CDR2 is YFSETQ. V was pared by 4 bases and J by 0 bases, with 14 bases between. CDR3 sequence (DNA): TGCGCCAGCAGCCCCGGGGGGCTTCCCTCCTACAATGAGCAGTTCTTC. It encodes CASSPGGLPSYNEQFF.

The rearrangement uses TRBV28 and TRBJ2-1, with 9 bases lining up with TRBD2. Per germline, CDR1 MDHEN and CDR2 SYDVKM. Unmatched junction bases numbered 6, after V lost 10 bases and J lost 5 bases. This CDR3 region has 13 residues. CDR3 sequence reads: CANSGSRNNEQFF. The CDR3 DNA reads as TGTGCCAATAGCGGGAGCAGGAACAATGAGCAGTTCTTC.